The 23 T cell receptor beta chains presented below share a single source sample, sequenced in a study of T cells after yellow fever vaccination. TCRdb re-derived calls from the 5' RACE reads in MiXCR, one entry per CDR3 protein. The sample lists around 310,000 distinct CDR3 sequences; 3% to 4.5% were seen once. The sample consisted of PBMCs, taken on the day of the yellow fever booster vaccination. The receptors derive from a man between 18 and 35 years old who received the YFV17D yellow fever vaccine.

This clonotype was observed a few times. The J gene is TRBJ1-2, the V gene TRBV3-1; the match to TRBD1 covers 10 bases. Germline values: CDR1 LGHDT, CDR2 YNNKEL (reference sequence). J gave up 7 bases and V 6 bases, and 11 bases lay outside the gene matches. The CDR3 totals 15 residues. The CDR3 region is CASSRLAGTGVGYTF. In nucleotides, the CDR3 is TGTGCCAGCAGTCGACTTGCCGGGACAGGGGTTGGCTACACCTTC.

The table lists this clonotype with many counts. The chain links TRBV30 to TRBJ2-7; the D gene is possibly TRBD1 (5 bases). V was pared by 2 bases and J by 10 bases, with 21 bases between. The CDR3 length is 14 residues. Per germline, CDR1 GTSNPN and CDR2 SVGIG (reference sequence). DNA for the CDR3: TGTGCCTGGAGTTTCGACAGTGCCTACGAGCATCAGTACTTC. Protein sequence: CAWSFDSAYEHQYF.

J is TRBJ2-1 and V is TRBV4-1; no clear D. With 1 base removed from V and 0 bases from J, the gap between germline ends came to 7 bases. Germline CDR1 MGHRA, CDR2 YSYEKL. The CDR3 sequence is 15 residues long. CDR3 DNA: TGCGCCAGCAGCCAAGCGGGTTTCTCCTACAATGAGCAGTTCTTC. Translation gives CASSQAGFSYNEQFF.

This clonotype has ten or more counts. This chain uses TRBV4-1 with TRBJ2-7; 16 nucleotides match TRBD2. This CDR3 spans 16 amino acids. With 5 bases clipped from V and 2 bases from J, the junction kept 3 bases outside the gene matches. The germline CDR1 and CDR2 sequences are MGHRA and YSYEKL. In DNA form, the CDR3 reads TGCGCCAGCAGCTTAGGGACTAGCGGGGGGGCCTACGAGCAGTACTTC. Protein sequence: CASSLGTSGGAYEQYF.

This clonotype has only a few counts. The chain recombines TRBV24-1 with TRBJ1-2; D is unresolved. Trimming took off 4 bases at V and 5 bases at J, with 10 bases between the two ends. CDR1 and CDR2 (germline): KGHDR, SFDVKD. This CDR3 comprises 13 residues. DNA of the CDR3: TGTGCCACCAGTGACGCACACAGATATGGCTACACCTTC. Encoded protein: CATSDAHRYGYTF.

The chain has TRBV11-1 and TRBJ1-2, with D tentatively TRBD1 (6 bases). This CDR3 contains 13 residues. V lost 5 bases and J 6 bases, leaving 13 bases between the germline ends. Per the germline V gene, CDR1 is SGHAT and CDR2 is FQDESV (reference sequence). The CDR3 loop is CASSHRERDGYTF. The CDR3 nucleotides are TGTGCCAGCAGCCACAGGGAACGGGATGGCTACACCTTC.

This clonotype was detected ten times or more. The rearrangement uses TRBV20-1 and TRBJ2-3; D might be TRBD2 (5 bases). The CDR3 length is 16 residues. The V gene lost 0 bases and the J gene lost 2 bases, with 15 bases spanning the gap. Germline values: CDR1 DFQATT, CDR2 SNEGSKA (reference sequence). The CDR3 here is CSARDLMSGTTDTQYF. The CDR3 DNA reads as TGCAGTGCTAGAGATCTAATGAGCGGCACCACAGATACGCAGTATTTT.

Only a few counts were recorded for this clonotype. The DNA for the CDR3 is TGTGCCACCAGTGATTTTGGAATTGACACGCAGTATTTT. This encodes CATSDFGIDTQYF. The V call is TRBV24-1, the J call TRBJ2-3; D ambiguous. The CDR3 totals 13 residues. V shed 1 base and J shed 9 bases, with 10 bases lying between them. CDR1 and CDR2 from the germline V gene are KGHDR and SFDVKD.

Ten or more counts support this clonotype. V usage is TRBV24-1 and J usage is TRBJ1-5; D uncertain. Trimming took off 7 bases at V and 1 base at J, with 7 bases between the two ends. This CDR3 has 13 amino acids. Per germline, CDR1 KGHDR and CDR2 SFDVKD. This CDR3 is CATSGRSNQPQHF. CDR3 bases: TGTGCCACCAGCGGTCGGAGCAATCAGCCCCAGCATTTT.

V gene TRBV14 combines with J gene TRBJ1-6; D not resolved. Trimming took off 0 bases at V and 10 bases at J, with 4 bases between the two ends. CDR1 and CDR2 from the germline V gene are SGHDN and FVKESK. The CDR3 consists of 12 residues. The CDR3 spells CASSQDRSPLHF. In nucleotides, the CDR3 is TGTGCCAGCAGCCAAGACCGCTCACCCCTCCACTTT.

This clonotype was seen repeatedly, ten times or more. The J gene is TRBJ2-1, the V gene TRBV28; TRBD2 agrees at 9 bases. The CDR3 totals 14 residues. V lost 8 bases, J lost 4 bases, and 6 bases stayed unmatched. The V gene's germline CDR1 is MDHEN and CDR2 SYDVKM. The chain's CDR3 is CASSAGGSYNEQFF. CDR3 sequence (DNA): TGTGCCAGCTCAGCGGGGGGATCGTACAATGAGCAGTTCTTC. Full variable domain (outside the CDR3, taken from reference TRBV28 and TRBJ2-1): DVKVTQSSRYLVKRTGEKVFLECVQDMDHENMFWYRQDPGLGLRLIYFSYDVKMKEKGDIPEGYSVSREKKERFSLILESASTNQTSMYLCASSAGGSYNEQFFGPGTRLTVL.

This clonotype has ten or more counts. V and J are TRBV29-1 and TRBJ2-3; D ambiguous. The germline V gene has CDR1 SQVTM and CDR2 ANQGSEA. There are 14 residues in the CDR3. Trimming removed 7 bases at V and 7 bases at J, with 21 bases between. The CDR3 coding sequence is TGCAGCGCCACAGTAAGGGATGCCATGAATACGCAGTATTTT. This codes for CSATVRDAMNTQYF.

This clonotype was counted only a few times. The chain carries TRBV30 and TRBJ2-3, with 7 bases fitting TRBD2. In germline, CDR1 is GTSNPN, CDR2 SVGIG (reference sequence). Trimming at V came to 4 bases and at J to 0 bases, leaving 10 bases not matched to a gene. This CDR3 is built from 16 residues. CDR3 in amino acids: CAWTLLAGASTDTQYF. CDR3 DNA: TGTGCCTGGACCCTTTTGGCGGGAGCTAGCACAGATACGCAGTATTTT.

This clonotype has at least ten counts. The CDR3 loop reads CASSLEAGRLYGTGELFF. CDR3 bases: TGTGCCAGCAGCTTAGAAGCGGGGAGACTTTACGGCACCGGGGAGCTGTTTTTT. The chain uses TRBV7-3 and TRBJ2-2; TRBD2 matches at 7 bases. Germline loops: CDR1 SGHTA, CDR2 FQGTGA. This CDR3 spans 18 amino acids. V lost 2 bases, J lost 4 bases, and 13 bases stayed unmatched.

This clonotype came up a few times. The V and J genes are TRBV5-5 and TRBJ2-2, with unresolved D. The CDR3 has 16 amino acids. CDR1 is SGHKS, CDR2 YYEKEE, per germline (reference sequence). The V end was cut by 2 bases, the J end by 6 bases, with 17 bases between. The CDR3 DNA reads as TGTGCCAGCAGCTTTTGGATCCTAGATGACCCCGGGGAGCTGTTTTTT. It codes for CASSFWILDDPGELFF.

This clonotype came up a few times. The J gene is TRBJ1-2, the V gene TRBV4-1; 10 bases are a match to TRBD1. The V gene end was trimmed by 2 bases and the J gene end by 0 bases; junction bases not matched to a gene: 18. This CDR3 comprises 21 residues. Germline V gene lookup returns CDR1 MGHRA and CDR2 YSYEKL. The CDR3 DNA reads as TGCGCCAGCAGCCAACTTGGACAGGGGGACGGATACCCTAAAGCTAACTATGGCTACACCTTC. It is translated as CASSQLGQGDGYPKANYGYTF.

As for this clonotype: Being one base from a much bigger clone, this may be a read error. The V call is TRBV14, the J call TRBJ2-7; perhaps TRBD1 as D (6 bases). Germline CDR1 reads SGHDN; CDR2 reads FVKESK. This CDR3 has 14 residues. Between the trimmed V and J ends, which lost 1 base and 6 bases, there was a span of 13 bases. The CDR3 reads CASSQAGDGCEQYV. CDR3 coding DNA: TGTGCCAGCAGCCAAGCAGGGGATGGGTGCGAGCAGTACGTC.

This clonotype was seen only a few times. The V gene is TRBV28, the J gene TRBJ2-4, with TRBD2 matching over 13 bases. This CDR3 has 16 amino acids. CDR1 and CDR2 from the germline V gene are MDHEN and SYDVKM. V lost 6 bases and J lost 5; bases outside the gene matches: 7. DNA of the CDR3: TGTGCCAGCAGCTCTGCCGGGACTAGCGGGGAAAACATTCAGTACTTC. It specifies CASSSAGTSGENIQYF.

This clonotype has just a few counts. This rearrangement joins TRBV4-1 to TRBJ2-7; 9 nucleotides agree with TRBD1. This CDR3 spans 14 amino acids. The V segment lost 6 bases and the J segment 3 bases; nucleotides outside the gene matches: 6. The germline V gene has CDR1 MGHRA and CDR2 YSYEKL. The CDR3 nucleotides read TGCGCCAGCAGTTACAGGGGGCGAGGCTACGAGCAGTACTTC. It is translated as CASSYRGRGYEQYF.

There are many counts of this clonotype. This chain connects TRBV4-1 to TRBJ2-2, with 8 bases lining up with TRBD2. Germline CDR1 reads MGHRA; CDR2 reads YSYEKL. V lost 3 bases and J lost 1; bases outside the gene matches: 7. The CDR3 runs to 17 residues. The CDR3 DNA follows: TGCGCCAGCAGCCACGTCGCGGGGGGCCTGAACACCGGGGAGCTGTTTTTT. The encoded protein is CASSHVAGGLNTGELFF.

V usage is TRBV9 and J usage is TRBJ1-1, with D unclear. CDR3 length: 13 amino acids. Germline assignment: CDR1 SGDLS and CDR2 YYNGEE. V gave up 0 bases and J gave up 5 bases, with 8 bases separating them. CDR3 in DNA: TGTGCCAGCAGCGTAGCTGAGGAAACTGAAGCTTTCTTT. Amino acid sequence: CASSVAEETEAFF.

In this sample, this clonotype turned up many times. The chain carries TRBV20-1 and TRBJ2-3; TRBD2 matches 11 bases. Germline assignment: CDR1 DFQATT and CDR2 SNEGSKA (reference sequence). CDR3 size: 17 residues. CDR3: CSARLAGRRPSTDTQYF. In nucleotides, the CDR3 is TGCAGCGCTCGACTAGCGGGGAGACGGCCTAGCACAGATACGCAGTATTTT.

This clonotype was seen only a few times. The chain recombines TRBV10-3 with TRBJ2-2, with a tentative D call TRBD2 (5 bases). This CDR3 region has 15 residues. Germline V gene data show CDR1 as ENHRY and CDR2 as SYGVKD. V gave up 0 bases and J gave up 5 bases, with 10 bases separating them. CDR3 nucleotides: TGTGCCATCAGTGAGTCAATCGGGGAGACCGGGGAGCTGTTTTTT. Its translation: CAISESIGETGELFF.